These 7 T cell receptor beta chains originate from one sample sequenced in a study of T cell changes during pregnancy in multiple sclerosis. Profiling relied on immunoSEQ multiplex PCR, and the TCRdb table lists in-frame clones only, not all of them. The table has under 70,000 clones, roughly nine tenths seen once; the top ten hold approximately 2%. The specimen comprised peripheral blood, sampled in the third trimester of pregnancy. These receptors came from a female donor in good health, enrolled as a control in a pregnancy study.

The chain uses TRBV7-9 and TRBJ2-7; possible D gene TRBD2, 5 bases. Trimming removed 5 bases at V and 6 bases at J, with 11 bases between. Germline assignment: CDR1 SEHNR and CDR2 FQNEAQ (reference sequence). The CDR3 extends over 12 amino acids. CDR3 loop: CASSPRSGEQYF. In DNA, the CDR3 is TGTGCCAGCAGCCCCAGAAGCGGCGAGCAGTACTTC.

This chain connects TRBV9 to TRBJ2-1, with 7 bases that match TRBD2. Germline CDR1 reads SGDLS; CDR2 reads YYNGEE. This CDR3 has 15 residues. V lost 5 bases, J lost 0 bases, and 5 bases stayed unmatched. This chain's CDR3 is CASSGEGSSYNEQFF. The CDR3, as DNA: TGTGCCAGCAGTGGGGAGGGAAGCTCCTACAATGAGCAGTTCTTC.

The rearrangement uses TRBV20-1 and TRBJ2-5; 7 bases align to TRBD2. There are 11 residues in the CDR3. The trim removed 1 base at V and 14 bases at J, leaving 7 bases unmatched. Germline CDR1 DFQATT, CDR2 SNEGSKA (reference sequence). CDR3 sequence (DNA): TGCAGTGCTAGAGCCAGGACTAGACACTACTTC. It specifies CSARARTRHYF.

This clone was counted a single time. This chain links TRBV5-6 with TRBJ1-2; D possibly corresponds to TRBD1 (5 bases). CDR3 size: 14 residues. V lost 0 bases and J lost 8, with 14 bases in between. In germline, CDR1 is SGHDT, CDR2 YYEEEE. In DNA, the CDR3 is TGTGCCAGCAGCTTGGGGGGCCTGCTAAGGGGCTACACCTTC. Its translation: CASSLGGLLRGYTF.

The chain employs TRBV2 and TRBJ1-1, with D tentatively TRBD1 (6 bases). Trimming pared 5 bases from V and 1 base from J, leaving 8 bases between. This CDR3 has 13 residues. Germline-derived CDR1 and CDR2 are SNHLY and FYNNEI. CDR3 nucleotides: TGTGCCAGCAGTTTACAGGGGAACACTGAAGCTTTCTTT. The encoded protein is CASSLQGNTEAFF. Supplemented by reference TRBV2 and TRBJ1-1, the full variable domain reads EPEVTQTPSHQVTQMGQEVILRCVPISNHLYFYWYRQILGQKVEFLVSFYNNEISEKSEIFDDQFSVERPDGSNFTLKIRSTKLEDSAMYFCASSLQGNTEAFFGQGTRLTVV.

This clone was detected a few times. The V call is TRBV6-6, the J call TRBJ1-1; D uncertain. This CDR3 region has 13 residues. Germline V gene sequence: CDR1 MNHNY, CDR2 SVGAGI (reference sequence). The germline V and J ends were trimmed by 6 bases and 10 bases, with 18 bases remaining between them. CDR3 bases: TGTGCCAGCAGAGACGACACCCTCGGGAGAGCTTTCTTT. Protein product: CASRDDTLGRAFF.

This sequence joins TRBV6-5 and TRBJ1-4; D is uncertain. V was cut by 6 bases and J by 8 bases, with 19 bases left in between. This CDR3 contains 15 residues. The germline V gene encodes CDR1 MNHEY and CDR2 SVGAGI. The DNA for the CDR3 is TGTGCCAGCAGCCTCCGGGTGTTCCCGGGGGAAAAACTGTTTTTT. Translating gives CASSLRVFPGEKLFF.